This TCR beta chain was found in a study of vaccination effects on CD4 cells after COVID-19. Sequenced by immunoSEQ multiplex PCR; TCRdb stores in-frame clones only, minus some. The sample holds 25,000 to 30,000 clones, around 85% seen once. CDR3 length: 13 amino acids. Germline CDR1 SGHRS, CDR2 YFSETQ. The V gene end was trimmed by 2 bases and the J gene end by 5 bases; junction bases not matched to a gene: 1. Sequencing in the ViraFEST assay came after antigen-specific CD4+ T cells had been expanded with viral peptide pools, which were used to stimulate PBMC. A 10-day culture period preceded the isolation of CD4+ T cells. Each participant was administered two doses of either the BNT162b2 or the mRNA-1273 vaccine. Study observations and caveats: Marked contraction was observed in infection-induced and vaccine-induced clones late after vaccination. Of the vaccine-induced clones from healthy vaccinees, merely 1 of 255 recognized common cold coronaviruses as well.

As regards this clone: What it binds is not known.

Sequences were derived from CD4+ T cells from PBMCs cultured with SARS-CoV-2 spike peptides, sampled after COVID-19 vaccination. The TCR originated in a human donor who received a COVID-19 vaccine. Some clones in this sample may be carry-over from other donors' samples. This sequence joins TRBV5-1 and TRBJ2-5; 9 bases are a match to TRBD2. The CDR3 reads CASSLSGGETQYF. The CDR3 region has the DNA TGCGCCAGCAGCTTAAGCGGGGGGGAGACCCAGTACTTC.